The clone carrying this T cell receptor (beta chain) has only one observation. Its antigen remains unidentified. As for treatment: over 15 received Ad26.COV2.S at low or high dose, single or two shots; 5 received placebo; per-sample allocation not given. It was on day 63 after the first vaccine or placebo injection that samples were taken. The CDR3 runs 16 residues. V shed 1 base and J shed 7 bases, with 14 bases lying between them. Germline V gives CDR1 LGHDT, CDR2 YNNKEL (reference sequence). Sequenced by immunoSEQ multiplex PCR; TCRdb stores in-frame clones only, minus some. Altogether some 290,000 clones are present, 85% being singletons, with the ten largest covering 2% to 2.5%. The data were obtained in a study of Ad26.COV2.S vaccination and SARS-CoV-2 variants. Background on the study: Dosing was one shot or two shots 56 days apart.

Points from the study as a whole: Post-vaccination breadth of spike-specific CD8+ and CD4+ T cell responses was reportedly substantial. Spike-specific TCR breadth was greater after Ad26.COV2.S than placebo. Measurement of non-spike TCR breadth gave similar results in vaccine and placebo recipients.

This receptor was identified in a person between 18 and 65 years old who received the Ad26.COV2.S COVID-19 vaccine or a placebo. This specimen was peripheral blood, taken in a trial of Ad26.COV2.S vaccine versus placebo. The chain employs TRBV3-1 (or the pseudogene TRBV3-2) and TRBJ1-6; D not resolved. In DNA form, the CDR3 reads TGTGCCAGCAGCCAAGGCGGTAGGGCCCTAAATTCACCCCTCCACTTT. It specifies CASSQGGRALNSPLHF.